The text below deals with one T cell receptor (beta chain). What antigen it recognizes has not been identified. Within one base of it there is no much larger clone, and no base qualities were kept. These data belong to a study of blood T cell repertoires in COVID-19 (dated by TCRdb to the early 2020s). For the wider study: Collaborator samples came from the United States, Italy and Spain and covered acute and convalescent phases of COVID-19. The material from the prospective study consisted of cDNA or gDNA derived from T cells, B-cell-depleted T cells, or PBMCs. The dataset comprised deeply sampled blood TCRbeta repertoires from subjects exposed to, actively infected with, or recovered from COVID-19. The repertoires were released in a freely available public database intended as a resource for research on the immune response to SARS-CoV-2. Samples were obtained from the ongoing ImmuneRACE study (first 160 participants) and from over 1,000 subjects provided by 6 global collaborators. The sample metadata nearly always contained a de-identified subject ID, COVID-19 status, age in years and sex. Where available, HLA class I and class II types were taken from metadata supplied by the sample provider and were not determined by assay-based typing.

TCRbeta CDR3 regions were amplified from genomic DNA using the immunoSEQ Assay, a bias-controlled multiplex PCR. Per the original workflow: The number of nucleated cells in each sample was estimated from the amplification of reference gene primers within the assay. To quantify the absolute abundance of each unique TCRbeta CDR3 rearrangement, sequence reads were collapsed and filtered. For each sample, productive Simpson clonality was calculated as the square root of Simpson's diversity index across productive rearrangements. What TCRdb holds here is the immuneACCESS table cut down to in-frame rearrangements. Part of the clones is not present; checked against another copy, under half of the missing clones reflect an unresolved V gene, and the others are unexplained. Clone size and V and J calls were adopted from that table, with D and trimming inferred from the DNA. This sample lists a few hundred thousand clones; roughly 90% were detected once. 2% to 2.5% of the sample comes from the top ten.

Collaborating institutions collected whole blood in K2EDTA tubes following their own protocols. For TCRbeta analysis, collaborators shipped samples as frozen whole blood, isolated PBMCs, or DNA extracted from either of those sample types. The paper's findings and limits, for the study overall: How much clinical and demographic metadata was included differed by source and by participant, and the metadata was provided uncurated.

CDR1 and CDR2 (KGHSH, LQKENI) derive from the germline V gene. The CDR3 covers 15 residues, taking in both the cysteine and the phenylalanine. Of the read, only the CDR3 DNA is kept; its 45 bases are in frame from base 1. V ends up 3 bases short and J 1 base short, with an unmatched junction base count of 4. Rearrangement joined TRBV18 to TRBJ2-3, and 7 junctional nucleotides match TRBD1. The clonotype originates from a woman aged 50 to 60 with acute or convalescent COVID-19. Sequenced input: peripheral blood. The DNA reads TGTGCCAGCTCACCGATAGGACAGGGCACAGATACGCAGTATTTT. It specifies CASSPIGQGTDTQYF.